The 29 T cell receptor beta chains reported below all come from one sample, sequenced in a study of cytomegalovirus exposure and HLA in healthy donors. A multiplex PCR was run with 60 Vbeta primers and 13 Jbeta primers. This table comes from immunoSEQ multiplex PCR, and its TCRdb copy is limited to in-frame clones, with some not included. The repertoire holds approximately 100,000 clones, with about 74% as singletons. The source material was PBMCs. The receptors stem from a woman under 30 in good health and CMV-seropositive.

This clone was recorded a few times. CDR3 sequence: CASRQTGVQETQYF. The CDR3 DNA reads TGTGCCAGCAGACAAACCGGGGTCCAAGAGACCCAGTACTTC. The chain couples TRBV7-9 to TRBJ2-5, with a weak D call TRBD2 (5 bases). The CDR3 loop spans 14 amino acids. Trimming left V 6 bases short and J 1 base short, with 12 bases between. Germline V gene sequence: CDR1 SEHNR, CDR2 FQNEAQ (reference sequence).

The chain recombines TRBV4-3 with TRBJ2-3, with D possibly TRBD2 on 6 matching bases. Trimming pared 1 base from V and 3 bases from J, leaving 14 bases between. Germline V CDR1 and CDR2: LGHNA, YSLEER. This CDR3 is built from 16 residues. CDR3 DNA sequence: TGCGCCAGCAGCCAAGGATTCGGGAGTGGTACAGATACGCAGTATTTT. As protein: CASSQGFGSGTDTQYF.

The V and J genes are TRBV2 and TRBJ2-7, with D perhaps matching TRBD1 (6 bases). V shed 6 bases and J shed 0 bases, with 12 bases lying between them. The CDR3 runs 14 residues. CDR1 SNHLY and CDR2 FYNNEI come from the germline V gene. CDR3: CASRGQTSSYEQYF. DNA of the CDR3: TGTGCCAGCAGAGGACAGACAAGCTCCTACGAGCAGTACTTC.

This sequence joins TRBV9 and TRBJ2-5, with 10 bases fitting TRBD2. The DNA end lines up better with TRBJ2-7; the J call may be wrong. The CDR3 is 14 residues long. The germline V gene encodes CDR1 SGDLS and CDR2 YYNGEE. The CDR3: CASSLASGSYEQYF. DNA for the CDR3: TGTGCCAGCAGCTTAGCTAGCGGGAGTTACGAGCAGTACTTC.

The chain has TRBV19 and TRBJ2-7; tentatively, D is TRBD1 (6 bases). The CDR3 spans 12 residues. The V gene's germline CDR1 is LNHDA and CDR2 SQIVND (reference sequence). V lost 6 bases, J lost 4 bases, and 10 bases lay in between. The CDR3 protein is CASSPGQYEQYF. The CDR3 nucleotides are TGTGCCAGTAGCCCTGGACAGTACGAGCAGTACTTC. Using reference TRBV19 and TRBJ2-7 for the parts outside the CDR3, the full variable domain is DGGITQSPKYLFRKEGQNVTLSCEQNLNHDAMYWYRQDPGQGLRLIYYSQIVNDFQKGDIAEGYSVSREKKESFPLTVTSAQKNPTAFYLCASSPGQYEQYFGPGTRLTVT.

The chain uses TRBV27 and TRBJ2-3, with TRBD2 as a possible D gene (5 bases). Germline values: CDR1 MNHEY, CDR2 SMNVEV (reference sequence). The CDR3 spans 13 residues. V lost 8 bases, J lost 0 bases, and 9 bases lay in between. The DNA for the CDR3 is TGTGCCAGCGGCAGGAGGAGCACAGATACGCAGTATTTT. Translating it yields CASGRRSTDTQYF.

This CDR3 is CASTLGQGLSYEQYF. DNA of the CDR3: TGTGCCAGTACCCTCGGACAGGGCTTAAGCTACGAGCAGTACTTC. The chain is built from TRBV19 and TRBJ2-7; 8 nucleotides line up with TRBD1. The CDR3 sequence is 15 residues long. Germline V gives CDR1 LNHDA, CDR2 SQIVND (reference sequence). Trimming removed 7 bases from V and 3 bases from J; junction bases left unmatched: 11. Complete variable domain (other parts from reference TRBV19 and TRBJ2-7): DGGITQSPKYLFRKEGQNVTLSCEQNLNHDAMYWYRQDPGQGLRLIYYSQIVNDFQKGDIAEGYSVSREKKESFPLTVTSAQKNPTAFYLCASTLGQGLSYEQYFGPGTRLTVT.

This rearrangement joins TRBV6-4 to TRBJ2-1; TRBD1 aligns across 9 bases. Germline values: CDR1 MRHNA, CDR2 SNTAGT. With 4 bases clipped from V and 4 bases from J, the junction kept 2 bases outside the gene matches. This CDR3 contains 14 residues. CDR3 sequence: CASSAGTGYNEQFF. CDR3 DNA sequence: TGTGCCAGCAGTGCCGGGACAGGGTACAATGAGCAGTTCTTC.

The rearrangement links TRBV6-4 to TRBJ2-3; TRBD2 is a possible D gene (5 bases). The ends were cut back, 3 bases at V and 4 bases at J, with 11 bases in the middle. The CDR3 is 14 amino acids. In germline, CDR1 is MRHNA, CDR2 SNTAGT. CDR3 sequence reads: CASSEGEEADTQYF. CDR3 sequence (DNA): TGTGCCAGCAGTGAGGGAGAGGAAGCAGATACGCAGTATTTT.

V gene TRBV7-2 combines with J gene TRBJ2-1; perhaps TRBD1 as D (6 bases). The V end was cut by 5 bases, the J end by 0 bases, with 11 bases between. The CDR3 length is 15 residues. Germline-derived CDR1 and CDR2 are SGHTA and FQGNSA. CDR3 in amino acids: CASSATGFSYNEQFF. The CDR3 DNA sequence: TGTGCCAGCAGCGCTACAGGGTTCTCCTACAATGAGCAGTTCTTC. The full variable domain, with the rest looked up from reference TRBV7-2 and TRBJ2-1, is GAGVSQSPSNKVTEKGKDVELRCDPISGHTALYWYRQSLGQGLEFLIYFQGNSAPDKSGLPSDRFSAERTGGSVSTLTIQRTQQEDSAVYLCASSATGFSYNEQFFGPGTRLTVL.

The chain has TRBV6-6 and TRBJ1-1; 7 bases are shared with TRBD1. The germline gives CDR1 MNHNY, CDR2 SVGAGI (reference sequence). The CDR3 sequence is 11 residues long. V lost 4 bases to trimming and J lost 12 bases; unmatched junction nucleotides: 5. The CDR3 DNA reads TGTGCCAGCAGTTCAGGGGGTAAGACTTTCTTT. As protein: CASSSGGKTFF.

The chain carries TRBV7-8 and TRBJ1-5, with TRBD1 identical over 7 bases. The CDR3 consists of 15 residues. V gave up 5 bases and J gave up 5 bases; unmatched junction bases: 9. Germline-derived CDR1 and CDR2 are SGHVS and FQNEAQ. CDR3 amino acids: CASSITGDPYQPQHF. The CDR3 coding sequence is TGTGCCAGCAGCATAACAGGGGACCCCTATCAGCCCCAGCATTTT.

The V gene is TRBV12-5, the J gene TRBJ2-3, with 11 positions matching TRBD2. The CDR3 totals 14 residues. The V segment lost 6 bases and the J segment 5 bases; nucleotides outside the gene matches: 4. Germline V gene lookup returns CDR1 LGHNT and CDR2 FRNRAP. DNA for the CDR3: TGTGCTAGTGGACTAGCGGGAGAAGAAGATACGCAGTATTTT. Its translation is CASGLAGEEDTQYF.

The chain couples TRBV28 to TRBJ2-5, with D possibly being TRBD2 (6 bases). The closer fit of TRBJ2-7 to the DNA end suggests the J call may be wrong. Per germline, CDR1 MDHEN and CDR2 SYDVKM. The CDR3 loop spans 14 amino acids. This CDR3 reads CASSLLREHAEQYF. CDR3 coding DNA: TGTGCCAGCAGTTTATTGCGGGAACACGCCGAGCAGTACTTC.

The chain is built from TRBV7-9 and TRBJ2-7, with 11 bases fitting TRBD1. J gave up 4 bases and V 2 bases, and 7 bases lay outside the gene matches. This CDR3 contains 16 residues. CDR1 is SEHNR and CDR2 is FQNEAQ in the germline V gene (reference sequence). The CDR3 coding sequence is TGTGCCAGCAGCTTAAAGGGACAGGGGGAAGATTACGAGCAGTACTTC. Its translation: CASSLKGQGEDYEQYF.

This rearrangement joins TRBV30 to TRBJ2-3, with TRBD2 identical over 9 bases. With 8 bases clipped from V and 0 bases from J, the junction kept 3 bases outside the gene matches. The germline gives CDR1 GTSNPN, CDR2 SVGIG (reference sequence). CDR3 length: 13 residues. The CDR3 is CARLAASTDTQYF. For the CDR3, the DNA is TGTGCCCGACTAGCGGCTAGCACAGATACGCAGTATTTT.

This chain joins TRBV28 and TRBJ2-1; no reliable D call. Germline V CDR1 and CDR2: MDHEN, SYDVKM. Trimming cost V 6 bases and J 0 bases, with 9 bases left between them. This CDR3 region has 14 residues. The CDR3 region has the DNA TGTGCCAGCAGCCCCCGCAGCTCCTACAATGAGCAGTTCTTC. This sequence encodes CASSPRSSYNEQFF.

This chain links TRBV6-5 with TRBJ2-7, with D unclear. This CDR3 is built from 14 residues. Germline V gene lookup returns CDR1 MNHEY and CDR2 SVGAGI. V was cut by 0 bases and J by 2 bases, with 8 bases left in between. CDR3 protein: CASSYSRQAYEQYF. The CDR3 DNA reads as TGTGCCAGCAGTTACTCACGGCAGGCCTACGAGCAGTACTTC.

This chain joins TRBV19 and TRBJ1-1; D perhaps matches TRBD1 (6 bases). V was trimmed by 3 bases and J by 5 bases, leaving 10 bases between them. The CDR3 totals 13 residues. The V gene's germline CDR1 is LNHDA and CDR2 SQIVND (reference sequence). CDR3 in amino acids: CASSMTGWTEAFF. DNA for the CDR3: TGTGCCAGTAGTATGACAGGTTGGACTGAAGCTTTCTTT. Supplemented by reference TRBV19 and TRBJ1-1, the full variable domain reads DGGITQSPKYLFRKEGQNVTLSCEQNLNHDAMYWYRQDPGQGLRLIYYSQIVNDFQKGDIAEGYSVSREKKESFPLTVTSAQKNPTAFYLCASSMTGWTEAFFGQGTRLTVV.

The gene calls are TRBV28 and TRBJ1-2, with D maybe TRBD1 (5 bases). V was trimmed by 10 bases and J by 6 bases, leaving 24 bases between them. The CDR3 loop spans 15 amino acids. CDR1 is MDHEN, CDR2 SYDVKM, per germline. CDR3 in amino acids: CATNGGTAGSHGYTF. In DNA form, the CDR3 reads TGTGCCACCAACGGGGGGACCGCGGGATCCCATGGCTACACCTTC.

The genes are TRBV7-9 and TRBJ2-7; D gene uncertain. The CDR3 consists of 14 residues. CDR1 SEHNR and CDR2 FQNEAQ come from the germline V gene (reference sequence). Trimming removed 1 base at V and 3 bases at J, with 10 bases between. The CDR3 DNA sequence: TGTGCCAGCAGCTTAGTTGGTCGCAGCTACGAGCAGTACTTC. Its translation: CASSLVGRSYEQYF.

This rearrangement joins TRBV9 to TRBJ2-2; 9 bases align to TRBD2. Germline V lookup: CDR1 SGDLS, CDR2 YYNGEE. This CDR3 region has 15 residues. V lost 5 bases and J lost 7; bases outside the gene matches: 9. CDR3 loop: CASRRASGTGGELFF. Here the CDR3 DNA reads TGTGCCAGCAGACGGGCTAGCGGGACGGGCGGGGAGCTGTTTTTT.

The V call is TRBV27, the J call TRBJ2-2, with TRBD2 identical over 7 bases. V trimming: 2 bases; J trimming: 1 base; junction bases outside the gene matches: 1. The CDR3 spans 15 residues. Germline V gene data show CDR1 as MNHEY and CDR2 as SMNVEV (reference sequence). DNA for the CDR3: TGTGCCAGCAGTTTACTAGCGGTGAACACCGGGGAGCTGTTTTTT. Its protein product is CASSLLAVNTGELFF.

This sequence joins TRBV11-3 and TRBJ2-3; D is undetermined. The CDR3 covers 14 residues. With 0 bases removed from V and 6 bases from J, the gap between germline ends came to 10 bases. From germline, CDR1 is SGHNT and CDR2 YENEEA. The CDR3 bases are TGTGCCAGCAGCTTAGATCTTCGTCGGGATACGCAGTATTTT. Translation gives CASSLDLRRDTQYF. Full variable domain (remainder filled in from reference TRBV11-3 and TRBJ2-3): EAGVVQSPRYKIIEKKQPVAFWCNPISGHNTLYWYLQNLGQGPELLIRYENEEAVDDSQLPKDRFSAERLKGVDSTLKIQPAELGDSAVYLCASSLDLRRDTQYFGPGTRLTVL.

This clone is a singleton in its sample. This chain joins TRBV27 and TRBJ2-1; 8 nucleotides align to TRBD1. There are 14 residues in the CDR3. Germline V lookup: CDR1 MNHEY, CDR2 SMNVEV (reference sequence). J was trimmed by 7 bases and V by 3 bases; bases with no gene match: 5. CDR3 sequence reads: CASSFLDRANEQFF. In DNA, the CDR3 is TGTGCCAGCAGTTTCTTGGACAGGGCGAATGAGCAGTTCTTC.

The chain recombines TRBV28 with TRBJ2-6; 8 bases match TRBD1. The CDR3 has 15 amino acids. Trimming at V came to 5 bases and at J to 3 bases, leaving 3 bases not matched to a gene. Germline lookup yields CDR1 MDHEN and CDR2 SYDVKM. CDR3 bases: TGTGCCAGCAGTCTAACAGGGGGTGGGGCCAACGTCCTGACTTTC. It encodes CASSLTGGGANVLTF.

This chain uses TRBV9 with TRBJ2-7, with TRBD2 identical over 8 bases. Germline V gives CDR1 SGDLS, CDR2 YYNGEE. With V trimmed by 1 base and J by 2 bases, 5 bases remained unmatched. This CDR3 is built from 15 residues. The DNA for the CDR3 is TGTGCCAGCAGCGTATCCACTAGCGGAACCTACGAGCAGTACTTC. It encodes CASSVSTSGTYEQYF.

The chain combines TRBV13 with TRBJ2-7; D is undetermined. The V and J ends lost 6 bases and 5 bases respectively, with 14 bases between them. The germline gives CDR1 PRHDT, CDR2 FYEKMQ (reference sequence). The CDR3 loop spans 13 amino acids. The DNA for the CDR3 is TGTGCCAGCAGGTCAACTGGAGCCCACGAGCAGTACTTC. This gives the protein CASRSTGAHEQYF.

The chain recombines TRBV6-6 with TRBJ2-1, with TRBD1 as a possible D gene (5 bases). Germline V gene lookup returns CDR1 MNHNY and CDR2 SVGAGI (reference sequence). The CDR3 contains 12 residues. V lost 5 bases and J lost 8, with 10 bases in between. The DNA for the CDR3 is TGTGCCAGCAGTACCAGGGTCCATGAGCAGTTCTTC. Its protein is CASSTRVHEQFF.